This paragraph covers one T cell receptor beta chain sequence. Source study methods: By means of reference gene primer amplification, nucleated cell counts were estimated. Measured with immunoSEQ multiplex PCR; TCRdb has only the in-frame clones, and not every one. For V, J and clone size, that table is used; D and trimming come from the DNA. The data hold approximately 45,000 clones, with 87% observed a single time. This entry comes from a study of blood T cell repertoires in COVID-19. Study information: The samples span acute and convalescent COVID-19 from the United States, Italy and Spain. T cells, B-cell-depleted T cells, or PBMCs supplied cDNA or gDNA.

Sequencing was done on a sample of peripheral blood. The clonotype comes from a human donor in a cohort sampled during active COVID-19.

The CDR3 loop is CASSFSSGPYNEQFF. CDR3 in DNA: TGTGCCAGCAGCTTCTCTAGCGGGCCCTACAATGAGCAGTTCTTC. The gene calls are TRBV5-5 and TRBJ2-1; 8 bases align to TRBD2. The CDR3 totals 15 residues. Germline lookup yields CDR1 SGHKS and CDR2 YYEKEE (reference sequence). V was pared by 2 bases and J by 2 bases, with 3 bases of the junction left unmatched.